This T cell receptor beta chain was found in a study of blood T cell repertoires in COVID-19 (dated by TCRdb to 2020 to 2021). General notes on the study: Samples from collaborators originated in the United States, Italy and Spain and spanned both the acute and convalescent phases of COVID-19. The prospective study material was composed of cDNA or gDNA derived from T cells, B-cell-depleted T cells, or PBMCs. Deeply sampled blood TCRbeta repertoires from subjects exposed to, actively infected with, or recovered from COVID-19 were included in the dataset. The repertoires were made available in a free public database intended to serve as a resource for research on the immune response to SARS-CoV-2. The samples were drawn from two sources: the first 160 participants of the ongoing ImmuneRACE study, and 1,200 or so subjects contributed by 6 global collaborators. Nearly every sample came with metadata listing a de-identified subject ID, COVID-19 status, age in years and sex. Where available, HLA class I and class II types were taken from metadata supplied by the sample provider and were not determined by assay-based typing. Results the study describes overall, beyond this receptor: Clinical and demographic metadata were provided uncurated, with the amount varying by source and participant.

On this clone itself: The antigen it recognizes is unknown. No clone much larger than this one lies a single base away; base qualities are absent.

TCRbeta CDR3 regions were amplified from genomic DNA by means of the immunoSEQ Assay, a bias-controlled multiplex PCR. In the original analysis: The number of nucleated cells in each sample was estimated from the amplification of reference gene primers within the assay. To quantify the absolute abundance of each unique TCRbeta CDR3 rearrangement, sequence reads were collapsed and filtered. For each sample, productive Simpson clonality was calculated as the square root of Simpson's diversity index over productive rearrangements. As stored in TCRdb, this immuneACCESS dataset retains in-frame rearrangements with V and J assigned. A fraction of the clones does not appear; measured against another copy, unresolved V genes explain less than half of the discrepancy, and the remainder lacks a known reason. Clone size and the V and J calls come from that table; the DNA yielded D and trimming. This sample holds 110,000 or so clones; 85% were observed only once. Around an eighth of the sample belongs to the ten largest clones.

Whole blood was collected in K2EDTA tubes by collaborating institutions according to the institutions' own protocols. For TCRbeta analysis, collaborator samples were shipped as frozen whole blood, as isolated PBMCs, or as DNA extracted from either sample type. The CDR3, cysteine through phenylalanine, is 14 amino acids long. Only the CDR3 portion is preserved as DNA: 42 bases, with reading frame beginning at the first base. For this chain, trimming is 4 bases at the V end and 11 bases at the J end, and the number of junction bases without a gene match is 10. As encoded in the germline V gene, CDR1 is SGHDT while CDR2 is YYEEEE.

Sequencing was performed on peripheral blood. The receptor was derived from a human donor in a cohort sampled during active COVID-19. Recombination connected TRBV5-6 to TRBJ1-5; 9 bases in the junction line up with TRBD1. The CDR3 has the sequence CASSHGTGTGTQHF. The nucleotide sequence reads TGTGCCAGCAGCCACGGGACAGGGACGGGAACCCAGCATTTT.